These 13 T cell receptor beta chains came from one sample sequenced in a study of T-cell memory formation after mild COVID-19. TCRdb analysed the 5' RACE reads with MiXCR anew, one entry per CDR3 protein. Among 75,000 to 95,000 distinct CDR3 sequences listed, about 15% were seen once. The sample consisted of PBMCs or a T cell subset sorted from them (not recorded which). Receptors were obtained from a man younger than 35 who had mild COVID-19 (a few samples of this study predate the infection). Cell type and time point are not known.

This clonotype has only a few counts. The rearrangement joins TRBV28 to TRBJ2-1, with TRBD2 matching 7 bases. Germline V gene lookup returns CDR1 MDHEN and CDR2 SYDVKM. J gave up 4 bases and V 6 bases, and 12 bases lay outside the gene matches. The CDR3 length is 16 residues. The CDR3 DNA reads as TGTGCCAGCAGAGCCGCCGGACTAGGGATTTACAATGAGCAGTTCTTC. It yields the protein CASRAAGLGIYNEQFF.

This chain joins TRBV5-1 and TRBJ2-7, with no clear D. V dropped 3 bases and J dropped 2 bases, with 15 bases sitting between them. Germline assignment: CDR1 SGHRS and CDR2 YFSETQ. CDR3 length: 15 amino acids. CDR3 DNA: TGCGCCAGCAGCTCCACCACCGGGTACACCTACGAGCAGTACTTC. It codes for CASSSTTGYTYEQYF.

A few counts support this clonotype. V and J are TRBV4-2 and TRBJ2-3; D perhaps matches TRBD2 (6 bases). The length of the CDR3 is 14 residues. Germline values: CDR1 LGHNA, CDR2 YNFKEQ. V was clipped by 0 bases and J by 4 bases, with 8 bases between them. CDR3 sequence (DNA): TGTGCCAGCAGCCAAGAGACTAGAGCAGATACGCAGTATTTT. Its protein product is CASSQETRADTQYF.

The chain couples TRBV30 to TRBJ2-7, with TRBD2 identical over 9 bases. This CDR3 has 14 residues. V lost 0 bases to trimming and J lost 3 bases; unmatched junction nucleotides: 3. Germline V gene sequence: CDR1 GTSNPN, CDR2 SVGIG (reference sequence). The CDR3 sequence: CAWSVLAGYYEQYF. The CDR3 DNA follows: TGTGCCTGGAGTGTCCTAGCGGGATACTACGAGCAGTACTTC.

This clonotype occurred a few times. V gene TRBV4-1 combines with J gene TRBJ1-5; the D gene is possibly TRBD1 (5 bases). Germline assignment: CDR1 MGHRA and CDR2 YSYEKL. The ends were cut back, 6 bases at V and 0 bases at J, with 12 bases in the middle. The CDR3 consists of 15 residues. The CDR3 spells CASRERDVSNQPQHF. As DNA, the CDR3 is TGCGCCAGCAGGGAGAGGGACGTTAGCAATCAGCCCCAGCATTTT.

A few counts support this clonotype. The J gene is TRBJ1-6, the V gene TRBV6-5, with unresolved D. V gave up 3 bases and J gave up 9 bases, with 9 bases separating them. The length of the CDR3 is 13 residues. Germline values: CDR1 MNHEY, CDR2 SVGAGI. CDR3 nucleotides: TGTGCCAGCAGTTATGGGGTGGTTTCACCCCTCCACTTT. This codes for CASSYGVVSPLHF.

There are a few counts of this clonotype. The CDR3 here is CAISESEDQFF. The CDR3 DNA is TGTGCCATCAGTGAGTCAGAAGACCAGTTCTTC. The chain couples TRBV10-3 to TRBJ2-1; D uncertain. The CDR3 extends over 11 amino acids. The V and J ends lost 0 bases and 13 bases respectively, with 7 bases between them. Germline loops: CDR1 ENHRY, CDR2 SYGVKD.

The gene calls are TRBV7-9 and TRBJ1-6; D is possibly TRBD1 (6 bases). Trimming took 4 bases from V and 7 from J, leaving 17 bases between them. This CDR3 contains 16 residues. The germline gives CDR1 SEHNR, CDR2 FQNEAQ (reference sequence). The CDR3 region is CASSSRRGQGNSPLHF. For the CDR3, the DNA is TGTGCCAGCAGCTCCCGCCGGGGGCAGGGGAATTCACCCCTCCACTTT. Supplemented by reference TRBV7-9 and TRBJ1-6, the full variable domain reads DTGVSQNPRHKITKRGQNVTFRCDPISEHNRLYWYRQTLGQGPEFLTYFQNEAQLEKSRLLSDRFSAERPKGSFSTLEIQRTEQGDSAMYLCASSSRRGQGNSPLHFGNGTRLTVT.

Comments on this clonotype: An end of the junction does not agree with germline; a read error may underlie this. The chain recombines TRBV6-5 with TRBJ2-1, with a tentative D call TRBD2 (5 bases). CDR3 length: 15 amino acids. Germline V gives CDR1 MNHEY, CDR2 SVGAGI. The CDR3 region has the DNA TGTGCCAGCAGTTACTCGGATAAAAGGGTTGGCGGGCAGGTCTTC. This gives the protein CASSYSDKRVGGQVF.

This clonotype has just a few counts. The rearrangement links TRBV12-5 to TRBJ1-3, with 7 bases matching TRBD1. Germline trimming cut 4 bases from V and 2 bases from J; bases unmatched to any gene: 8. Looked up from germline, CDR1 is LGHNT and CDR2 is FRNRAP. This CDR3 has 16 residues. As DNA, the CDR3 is TGTGCTAGTGGTTCAAGTACAGGGGAAGCTGGAAACACCATATATTTT. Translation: CASGSSTGEAGNTIYF.

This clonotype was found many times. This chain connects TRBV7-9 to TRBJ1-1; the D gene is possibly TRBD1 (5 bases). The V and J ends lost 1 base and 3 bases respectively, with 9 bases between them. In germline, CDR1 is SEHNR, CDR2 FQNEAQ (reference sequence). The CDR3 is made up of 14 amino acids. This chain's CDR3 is CASSLGWGDTEAFF. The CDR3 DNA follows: TGTGCCAGCAGCTTAGGCTGGGGGGACACTGAAGCTTTCTTT.

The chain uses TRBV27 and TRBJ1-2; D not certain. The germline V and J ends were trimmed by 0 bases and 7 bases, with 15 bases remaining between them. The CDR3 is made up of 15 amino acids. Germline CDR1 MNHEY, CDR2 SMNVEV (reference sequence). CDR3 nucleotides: TGTGCCAGCAGTTTATCTCTCGCGGGGTCCAGTGGCTACACCTTC. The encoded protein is CASSLSLAGSSGYTF.

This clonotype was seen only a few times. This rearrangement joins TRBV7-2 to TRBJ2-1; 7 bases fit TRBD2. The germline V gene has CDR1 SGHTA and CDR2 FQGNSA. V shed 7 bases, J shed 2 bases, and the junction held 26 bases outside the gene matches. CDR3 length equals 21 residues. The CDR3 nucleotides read TGTGCCAGCACCTATCCCTCCGGGCCACGGACGGCGGGGGAAACCTACAATGAGCAGTTCTTC. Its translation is CASTYPSGPRTAGETYNEQFF.